Listed below are T cell receptor beta chains from one sample, sequenced in a study of shared clonotypes between healthy human individuals. Profiling relied on immunoSEQ multiplex PCR, and the TCRdb table lists in-frame clones only, not all of them. The data show about 1 million clones, around 76% seen once. The sample taken for sequencing was memory CD4+ T cells sorted from blood. The source of these receptors is a man younger than 30 in good health. The CDR3 runs from the conserved cysteine through the conserved F or W. The D gene is left open where the match is weak. Size values are once, few and many counts, or a class for expanded clones, and some rows have none.

D: TRBD1
size: -
J: TRBJ1-3
V: TRBV10-3
DNA: TGTGCCATCAGCTCGGGACAGACCCATGGAAACACCATATATTTT
CDR3: CAISSGQTHGNTIYF

D: TRBD2
size: -
J: TRBJ2-2
V: TRBV4-3
DNA: TGCGCCAGCAGCCAAGATTCTAGCGGGAGGACCGGGGAGCTGTTTTTT
CDR3: CASSQDSSGRTGELFF

D: TRBD2
size: once
J: TRBJ2-3
V: TRBV11-2
DNA: TGTGCCAGCAGTCCTGGACTAGCGGGAGATTGGGATACGCAGTATTTT
CDR3: CASSPGLAGDWDTQYF

D: TRBD1
size: many
J: TRBJ2-5
V: TRBV5-1
DNA: TGCGCCAGCTCCGCTACAGGGGGCCAAGAGACCCAGTACTTC
CDR3: CASSATGGQETQYF

D: TRBD1
size: once
J: TRBJ2-7
V: TRBV9
DNA: TGTGCCAGCAGCCGAATTACAGGGGGCTCCGAGCAGTACTTC
CDR3: CASSRITGGSEQYF

D: TRBD1
size: -
J: TRBJ1-4
V: TRBV11-2
DNA: TGTGCCAGCAGCTCAGGGGGTGCGGGGGAAAAACTGTTTTTT
CDR3: CASSSGGAGEKLFF

D: TRBD1
size: -
J: TRBJ1-1
V: TRBV6-1
DNA: TGTGCCAGCAGTCAGACAGGGTACAATGAAGCTTTCTTT
CDR3: CASSQTGYNEAFF

D: -
size: -
J: TRBJ1-3
V: TRBV4-1
DNA: TGCGCCAGCAGCCAAGTTGGGCTCTCCCTTGGAAACACCATATATTTT
CDR3: CASSQVGLSLGNTIYF

D: TRBD1
size: -
J: TRBJ1-6
V: TRBV5-1
DNA: TGCGCCAGCAGCACAGGGGGCGCCTATAATTCACCCCTCCACTTT
CDR3: CASSTGGAYNSPLHF

D: -
size: few
J: TRBJ1-1
V: TRBV30
DNA: TGTGCCTCTAACCGACCCCCGAACACTGAAGCTTTCTTT
CDR3: CASNRPPNTEAFF

D: -
size: -
J: TRBJ1-5
V: TRBV6-1
DNA: TGTGCCAGCAGGACAGCTAGCAATCAGCCCCAGCATTTT
CDR3: CASRTASNQPQHF

D: -
size: once
J: TRBJ1-2
V: TRBV7-2
DNA: TGTGCCAGCAGCTTAGATAGTTTCGGCTACACCTTC
CDR3: CASSLDSFGYTF

D: -
size: once
J: TRBJ2-5
V: TRBV11-3
DNA: TGTGCCAGCAGCTTGGGGGGCGGAGAGACCCAGTACTTC
CDR3: CASSLGGGETQYF

D: -
size: few
J: TRBJ1-1
V: TRBV5-6
DNA: TGTGCCAGCAGCTTAACGTTCGGCACTGAAGCTTTCTTT
CDR3: CASSLTFGTEAFF

D: -
size: -
J: TRBJ2-1
V: TRBV18
DNA: TGTGCCAGCTCACCTACGCAACTGGAGAGCTCCTACAATGAGCAGTTCTTC
CDR3: CASSPTQLESSYNEQFF

D: -
size: -
J: TRBJ2-5
V: TRBV4-2
DNA: TGTGCCAGCAGCCAACAGGGGCTAACCCAGTACTTC
CDR3: CASSQQGLTQYF

D: TRBD2
size: -
J: TRBJ2-3
V: TRBV7-8
DNA: TGTGCCAGCAGCTCCTGGGGTAGCGGGAACACAGATACGCAGTATTTT
CDR3: CASSSWGSGNTDTQYF

D: TRBD2
size: -
J: TRBJ2-7
V: TRBV19
DNA: TGTGCCAGTAGTGTATTAGCGGGGACCCGCTACGAGCAGTACTTC
CDR3: CASSVLAGTRYEQYF

D: -
size: -
J: TRBJ1-6
V: TRBV6-5
DNA: TGTGCCAGCAGTTACTCGTCAAGTGGAGGCCGTTCACCCCTCCACTTT
CDR3: CASSYSSSGGRSPLHF

D: TRBD2
size: -
J: TRBJ2-1
V: TRBV5-8
DNA: TGTGCCAGCAGCTCCCCGGGACTAGCGGGGACATTATACAATGAGCAGTTCTTC
CDR3: CASSSPGLAGTLYNEQFF

D: -
size: -
J: TRBJ2-1
V: TRBV2
DNA: TGTGCCAGCAGGGTAGACAGGGGAGCGGGGGCTGAGCAGTTCTTC
CDR3: CASRVDRGAGAEQFF

D: -
size: -
J: TRBJ1-5
V: TRBV11-2
DNA: TGTGCCAGCAGCTTTCAGGGGAGCAATCAGCCCCAGCATTTT
CDR3: CASSFQGSNQPQHF

D: -
size: -
J: TRBJ1-2
V: TRBV29-1
DNA: TGCAGCGCTGGGAACAGCGCTAACTATGGCTACACCTTC
CDR3: CSAGNSANYGYTF

D: -
size: -
J: TRBJ1-5
V: TRBV6-5
DNA: TGTGCCAGCAGCCCGTATAAGGACAACGAGCCCCAGCATTTT
CDR3: CASSPYKDNEPQHF

D: TRBD1
size: once
J: TRBJ1-2
V: TRBV5-5
DNA: TGTGCCAGCAGTACACAGGGGGGTAACTATGGCTACACCTTC
CDR3: CASSTQGGNYGYTF

D: -
size: -
J: TRBJ1-1
V: TRBV27
DNA: TGTGCCAGCAGTCCCAGGTCGGGTGAAGCTTTCTTT
CDR3: CASSPRSGEAFF

D: -
size: few
J: TRBJ2-4
V: TRBV15
DNA: TGTGCCACCAGCAGGGGGTCAGGGGCCAAAAACATTCAGTACTTC
CDR3: CATSRGSGAKNIQYF

D: -
size: -
J: TRBJ1-2
V: TRBV7-8
DNA: TGTGCCAGCAGCACCCAGGGTACTGGGGGCTACACCTTC
CDR3: CASSTQGTGGYTF

D: TRBD1
size: -
J: TRBJ2-5
V: TRBV11-3
DNA: TGTGCCAGCAGCTTCACAGGGGGCGAGACCCAGTACTTC
CDR3: CASSFTGGETQYF

D: -
size: -
J: TRBJ2-2
V: TRBV6-6
DNA: TGTGCCAGCAGTTACCCGGGAACAGGGACCGGGGAGCTGTTTTTT
CDR3: CASSYPGTGTGELFF

D: -
size: -
J: TRBJ1-2
V: TRBV6-5
DNA: TGTGCCAGCAGTTACTCCCCCAGGGCGAACTATGGCTACACCTTC
CDR3: CASSYSPRANYGYTF

D: -
size: -
J: TRBJ1-2
V: TRBV6-1
DNA: TGTGCCAGCAGTGGGGGGACAAGGTCCCTTACTTCTGGCTACACCTTC
CDR3: CASSGGTRSLTSGYTF

D: TRBD1
size: -
J: TRBJ1-2
V: TRBV7-2
DNA: TGTGCCAGCAGCTTCCCGGGACAGGGTCTTGGCTACACCTTC
CDR3: CASSFPGQGLGYTF

D: -
size: -
J: TRBJ2-7
V: TRBV29-1
DNA: TGCAGCGTTGAAAGGCAACGGGGGCCCGTCTGGCAGCAGTACTTC
CDR3: CSVERQRGPVWQQYF

D: -
size: once
J: TRBJ1-1
V: TRBV2
DNA: TGTGCCAGCAATGAGCGACAGGCCACTGAAGCTTTCTTT
CDR3: CASNERQATEAFF

D: -
size: -
J: TRBJ2-3
V: TRBV30
DNA: TGTGCCTGGAGTGTACTAGGGACTAGCACAGATACGCAGTATTTT
CDR3: CAWSVLGTSTDTQYF

D: TRBD1
size: once
J: TRBJ1-5
V: TRBV6-5
DNA: TGTGCCAGCGGGTCGATGGGACAGAATCAGCCCCAGCATTTT
CDR3: CASGSMGQNQPQHF

D: -
size: -
J: TRBJ1-2
V: TRBV5-6
DNA: TGTGCCAGCAGCTTGGGGGGGACATCTATCCTCTATGGCTACACCTTC
CDR3: CASSLGGTSILYGYTF

D: TRBD1
size: -
J: TRBJ1-4
V: TRBV23-1
DNA: TGCGCCAGCAGTCCGAGGGGGCAGGATGAAAAACTGTTTTTT
CDR3: CASSPRGQDEKLFF

D: -
size: -
J: TRBJ2-7
V: TRBV4-1
DNA: TGCGCCAGCAGCCCGGGTACTGGGAGGTCCTACGAGCAGTACTTC
CDR3: CASSPGTGRSYEQYF

D: -
size: -
J: TRBJ2-1
V: TRBV15
DNA: TGTGCCACCAGCAGACCGGCCCCCAGCCCCAATGAGCAGTTCTTC
CDR3: CATSRPAPSPNEQFF

D: -
size: -
J: TRBJ1-4
V: TRBV11-2
DNA: TGTGCCAGCAGCTTAGTGGGAACGAAAAATGAAAAACTGTTTTTT
CDR3: CASSLVGTKNEKLFF

D: TRBD1
size: -
J: TRBJ1-6
V: TRBV30
DNA: TGTGCCTGGAGGCGACAGGGAGCCTATAATTCACCCCTCCACTTT
CDR3: CAWRRQGAYNSPLHF

D: -
size: once
J: TRBJ1-2
V: TRBV18
DNA: TGTGCCAGCTCACCACAGGAAGGATCTTCCACCTTC
CDR3: CASSPQEGSSTF

D: TRBD1
size: -
J: TRBJ1-2
V: TRBV4-1
DNA: TGCGCCAGCAGCCAAGGAGACAGGGGTAACTATGGCTACACCTTC
CDR3: CASSQGDRGNYGYTF

D: -
size: -
J: TRBJ2-1
V: TRBV15
DNA: TGTGCCACCAGCAGAGATTGGTCAGGGGACAATGAGCAGTTCTTC
CDR3: CATSRDWSGDNEQFF

D: TRBD2
size: -
J: TRBJ2-1
V: TRBV27
DNA: TGTGCCAGCAGTTCTTTTGGGACTAGCGGGAGAAATGAGCAGTTCTTC
CDR3: CASSSFGTSGRNEQFF

D: -
size: -
J: TRBJ1-6
V: TRBV9
DNA: TGTGCCAGCAGCGTAGATGGGAGATATAATTCACCCCTCCACTTT
CDR3: CASSVDGRYNSPLHF

D: -
size: -
J: TRBJ1-6
V: TRBV2
DNA: TGTGCCAGCACCGCTGAGGGCAGGGGCGATTCACCCCTCCACTTT
CDR3: CASTAEGRGDSPLHF

D: TRBD2
size: -
J: TRBJ2-1
V: TRBV10-3
DNA: TGTGCCATCAGCCTAGCGGGAGAGGGAGGTGAGCAGTTCTTC
CDR3: CAISLAGEGGEQFF

D: -
size: -
J: TRBJ2-5
V: TRBV11-3
DNA: TGTGCCAGCTCCCTTCTGGTCCCGGGACGGCAAGAGACCCAGTACTTC
CDR3: CASSLLVPGRQETQYF

D: -
size: -
J: TRBJ2-7
V: TRBV11-2
DNA: TGTGCCAGCAGCTCCGATTCAGGGGGGGTTCGACAGCAGTACTTC
CDR3: CASSSDSGGVRQQYF

D: -
size: -
J: TRBJ2-1
V: TRBV11-2
DNA: TGTGCCAGCAGCTTAGCCCCTCGGTGGAATGAGCAGTTCTTC
CDR3: CASSLAPRWNEQFF

D: -
size: -
J: TRBJ2-5
V: TRBV25-1
DNA: TGTGCCAGCTCAACCGGGGGCCGGGGAGAGACCCAGTACTTC
CDR3: CASSTGGRGETQYF

D: -
size: -
J: TRBJ2-5
V: TRBV28
DNA: TGTGCCAGCAGTTCAACCCTCTGGACTCGTGAAGAGACCCAGTACTTC
CDR3: CASSSTLWTREETQYF

D: TRBD2
size: many
J: TRBJ2-7
V: TRBV19
DNA: TGTGCCAGTAGTCCGACTAGCGGGGGGCCCTACGAGCAGTACTTC
CDR3: CASSPTSGGPYEQYF

D: TRBD2
size: few
J: TRBJ2-3
V: TRBV7-2
DNA: TGTGCCAGCAGCCCCCGGGGCGGGAGTACAGATACGCAGTATTTT
CDR3: CASSPRGGSTDTQYF

D: -
size: -
J: TRBJ2-5
V: TRBV6-6
DNA: TGTGCCAGCAGTTACGCCAGGGAAGAGACCCAGTACTTC
CDR3: CASSYAREETQYF